The entry below describes one T cell receptor (beta chain). Terminally differentiated effector memory CD45RA+ cells were excluded by CCR7 positive selection of CD45RO-negative cells. The ends lost 3 bases at V and 4 bases at J; junction bases unmatched: 8. CDR3 length: 15 residues. Germline assignment: CDR1 SGHDN and CDR2 FVKESK. This entry belongs to a study of shared clonotypes between healthy human individuals. Background on the study: Donors had three CD4 naive, three CD4 memory, two CD8 naive and one CD8 memory plate apiece.

In the sorted-subset replicate PCRs, 200 ng DNA, around 30,000 T cell genomes, was used. Method: immunoSEQ multiplex PCR; TCRdb's copy keeps in-frame clones and lacks some. Of just over 2,000,000 clones in the sample, just under 95% were seen once. The sequence derives from a man between 18 and 29 years old in good health. The chain has TRBV14 and TRBJ1-2; 7 bases fit TRBD1. The material sequenced was naive CD8+ T cells sorted from blood. The CDR3 DNA follows: TGTGCCAGCAGCCACGCCGGGACAGAGCGCTATGGCTACACCTTC. Its protein product is CASSHAGTERYGYTF.